This TCR beta chain was recorded in a study of T cells in Graves' hyperthyroidism and ophthalmopathy. Study results and limitations: Most clonotypes expanded in the thyroid (above 0.001) were also present in blood. The model foresaw ophthalmopathy a median approximately 6.1 months prior to onset.

Exclusions: uncontrolled infection, other autoimmune disease, pregnancy, lactation. PBMCs were derived from around 10 ml fresh peripheral blood. This clonotype was detected once. No antigen is known for it. A read error is likely, as this CDR3 ends without the conserved phenylalanine or tryptophan. Amplification of TCR beta CDR3 regions was performed using RNA transcripts as template. Researchers ran a first-round RT-PCR on the TCR CDR3 using the HTBI primer set. One entry per CDR3 protein, called by TCRdb with MiXCR from the multiplex PCR reads. The sample carries around 240,000 distinct CDR3 sequences, 16% recorded once. Material for sequencing was blood. The origin of this receptor is a woman between 18 and 29 years old with Graves' ophthalmopathy.

The CDR3 bases are TGTGCTAGTGGTTTGCCAGGGACAGGTTTGAACACTGAAGCTTTCTCT. The encoded protein is CASGLPGTGLNTEAFS. V usage is TRBV12-5 and J usage is TRBJ1-1, with 8 bases identical to TRBD1. Germline lookup yields CDR1 LGHNT and CDR2 FRNRAP. The CDR3 covers 16 residues. V gave up 2 bases and J gave up 0 bases; unmatched junction bases: 5.